One sample yielded the 32 T cell receptor beta chains listed below, sequenced in a study of a mutant IDH1 vaccine in newly diagnosed glioma. Documented time point: week 35, safety follow-up. Alongside topical imiquimod, each dose of vaccine comprised 300 ug of mutant IDH1 20-mer peptide. Only in-frame clones appear in the TCRdb table, and some are missing; sequencing was by immunoSEQ multiplex PCR. The sample carries nearly 55,000 clones, around four fifths recorded once. Which antigens these TCRs recognize remains unknown. The source was PBMCs, collected from a glioma patient whose treatment included an IDH1 peptide vaccine. These receptors were taken from a young woman with glioma.

J is TRBJ1-2 and V is TRBV28, with D possibly being TRBD1 (6 bases). The CDR3 covers 13 residues. Between the trimmed V and J ends, which lost 6 bases and 4 bases, there was a span of 12 bases. Germline V gene data show CDR1 as MDHEN and CDR2 as SYDVKM. The CDR3: CASRSSGVYGYTF. In DNA form, the CDR3 reads TGTGCCAGCAGATCGTCAGGGGTCTATGGCTACACCTTC.

This chain links TRBV14 with TRBJ1-1, with TRBD1 identical over 7 bases. CDR1 is SGHDN, CDR2 FVKESK, per germline. CDR3 length: 16 amino acids. The V gene end was trimmed by 5 bases and the J gene end by 1 base; junction bases not matched to a gene: 10. The CDR3 DNA reads as TGTGCCAGCAGCTTCCCTGAGGGGGCGCCGAACACTGAAGCTTTCTTT. It encodes CASSFPEGAPNTEAFF.

This chain links TRBV6-6 with TRBJ1-5; D remains ambiguous. The CDR3 has 14 residues. The germline CDR1 and CDR2 sequences are MNHNY and SVGAGI (reference sequence). With 5 bases removed from V and 11 bases from J, the gap between germline ends came to 19 bases. This CDR3 reads CASSPTGRPRSQHF. In nucleotides, the CDR3 is TGTGCCAGCAGTCCTACGGGCAGGCCGAGGTCCCAGCATTTT.

The V call is TRBV11-3, the J call TRBJ1-1, with D unclear. CDR1 SGHNT and CDR2 YENEEA come from the germline V gene. Trimming cost V 0 bases and J 5 bases, with 7 bases left between them. The CDR3 spans 13 residues. In nucleotides, the CDR3 is TGTGCCAGCAGCTTAGATTTAAAAACTGAAGCTTTCTTT. Protein: CASSLDLKTEAFF.

V gene TRBV18 combines with J gene TRBJ2-7; a weak D match, TRBD1 (6 bases). The V gene lost 3 bases and the J gene lost 3 bases, with 6 bases spanning the gap. The length of the CDR3 is 12 residues. In germline, CDR1 is KGHSH, CDR2 LQKENI. The CDR3 DNA is TGTGCCAGCTCACCGGACAGCTACGAGCAGTACTTC. This translates into CASSPDSYEQYF. Together with reference TRBV18 and TRBJ2-7, the CDR3 gives the full variable domain: NAGVMQNPRHLVRRRGQEARLRCSPMKGHSHVYWYRQLPEEGLKFMVYLQKENIIDESGMPKERFSAEFPKEGPSILRIQQVVRGDSAAYFCASSPDSYEQYFGPGTRLTVT.

The chain couples TRBV5-1 to TRBJ2-7, with TRBD2 identical over 9 bases. Looked up from germline, CDR1 is SGHRS and CDR2 is YFSETQ. The CDR3 loop spans 16 amino acids. After removal of 5 bases from V and 3 bases from J, the junction contained 12 bases not matched to a gene. CDR3 coding DNA: TGCGCCAGCAGGGACAGCGGGGGGACGACCCACTACGAGCAGTACTTC. Its translation is CASRDSGGTTHYEQYF.

The V call is TRBV25-1, the J call TRBJ2-3; tentative D call: TRBD1 (5 bases). The V gene lost 4 bases and the J gene lost 2 bases, with 22 bases spanning the gap. The CDR3 spans 18 residues. CDR1 MGHDK and CDR2 SYGVNS come from the germline V gene. The chain's CDR3 is CASSAPKSDSLTTDTQYF. The DNA of the CDR3 is TGTGCCAGCAGTGCCCCCAAATCCGACAGTTTAACCACAGATACGCAGTATTTT.

The chain uses TRBV27 and TRBJ2-7, with D uncertain. Germline CDR1 is MNHEY and CDR2 is SMNVEV (reference sequence). The V end lost 0 bases, the J end lost 6 bases, and 9 bases lay between the germline ends. The CDR3 covers 13 residues. The CDR3 bases are TGTGCCAGCAGTTTATCCCCCCTTGGCGAGCAGTACTTC. Its protein product is CASSLSPLGEQYF.

The DNA for the CDR3 is TGTGCCACCAGCAGAGAGAGAGGGAGTTTGGCCGGGGAGCTGTTTTTT. Translating it yields CATSRERGSLAGELFF. The gene calls are TRBV15 and TRBJ2-2, with D possibly TRBD2 on 5 matching bases. The V end lost 0 bases, the J end lost 6 bases, and 14 bases lay between the germline ends. Per germline, CDR1 LNHNV and CDR2 YYDKDF (reference sequence). The CDR3 spans 16 residues.

The chain joins TRBV2 to TRBJ1-2, with 7 bases lining up with TRBD1. This CDR3 region has 15 residues. The germline V gene encodes CDR1 SNHLY and CDR2 FYNNEI. Losses at the gene ends were 7 bases for V and 5 bases for J; bases not matched to a gene: 13. CDR3 sequence reads: CASKNRGAGPYGYTF. Written as DNA, the CDR3 is TGTGCCAGCAAGAACAGGGGAGCCGGCCCTTATGGCTACACCTTC.

V usage is TRBV27 and J usage is TRBJ1-2; 7 bases match TRBD1. Germline V CDR1 and CDR2: MNHEY, SMNVEV (reference sequence). The CDR3 extends over 14 amino acids. The trim removed 5 bases at V and 6 bases at J, leaving 9 bases unmatched. Here the CDR3 DNA reads TGTGCCAGCAGTCCCTCCCGGGACAGAGATGGCTACACCTTC. Translated: CASSPSRDRDGYTF.

The V and J genes are TRBV15 and TRBJ2-7, with no clear D. The germline gives CDR1 LNHNV, CDR2 YYDKDF (reference sequence). V lost 0 bases and J 3 bases, leaving 9 bases between the germline ends. CDR3 length equals 14 residues. The CDR3 region is CATSRDPGIYEQYF. Here the CDR3 DNA reads TGTGCCACCAGCAGAGATCCGGGTATCTACGAGCAGTACTTC. The variable domain in full, completed from reference TRBV15 and TRBJ2-7, reads DAMVIQNPRYQVTQFGKPVTLSCSQTLNHNVMYWYQQKSSQAPKLLFHYYDKDFNNEADTPDNFQSRRPNTSFCFLDIRSPGLGDTAMYLCATSRDPGIYEQYFGPGTRLTVT.

This sequence joins TRBV5-1 and TRBJ2-1; D is ambiguous. V was shortened by 1 base and J by 0 bases, with 8 bases between the two germline ends. The CDR3 is 15 amino acids. Germline V gene data show CDR1 as SGHRS and CDR2 as YFSETQ. CDR3 nucleotides: TGCGCCAGCAGCTTGAGGGTGAGCTCCTACAATGAGCAGTTCTTC. Translated: CASSLRVSSYNEQFF.

The gene calls are TRBV29-1 and TRBJ2-7; D is perhaps TRBD1 (6 bases). Trimming cost V 3 bases and J 9 bases, with 24 bases left between them. The germline V gene has CDR1 SQVTM and CDR2 ANQGSEA. This CDR3 contains 15 residues. This CDR3 is CSVENTGSGLGSQYF. The CDR3 DNA reads TGCAGCGTTGAGAATACAGGGTCTGGCCTCGGCTCGCAGTACTTC.

The chain is built from TRBV7-2 and TRBJ2-5; 7 positions agree with TRBD1. CDR1 is SGHTA, CDR2 FQGNSA, per germline. Trimming cost V 1 base and J 4 bases; bases outside gene matches: 3. This CDR3 is built from 14 residues. The CDR3 protein is CASSLGPGGETQYF. CDR3 nucleotide sequence: TGTGCCAGCAGCTTAGGACCAGGGGGAGAGACCCAGTACTTC.

The chain uses TRBV6-5 and TRBJ1-3; D gene ambiguous. V was shortened by 0 bases and J by 4 bases, with 13 bases between the two germline ends. Germline V gene data show CDR1 as MNHEY and CDR2 as SVGAGI. This CDR3 spans 16 amino acids. CDR3 loop: CASSYSGLEYGNTIYF. The CDR3 nucleotides read TGTGCCAGCAGTTACTCGGGGTTAGAGTACGGAAACACCATATATTTT.

The chain carries TRBV9 and TRBJ2-2; weak D call: TRBD2 (5 bases). The germline V gene has CDR1 SGDLS and CDR2 YYNGEE. V lost 3 bases, J lost 6 bases, and 9 bases lay in between. This CDR3 is built from 13 residues. The CDR3 bases are TGTGCCAGCAGCGCGGTGGGAGCCGGGGAGCTGTTTTTT. As protein: CASSAVGAGELFF.

This rearrangement joins TRBV28 to TRBJ1-5; D remains ambiguous. The CDR3 totals 14 residues. CDR1 is MDHEN and CDR2 is SYDVKM in the germline V gene. With 7 bases removed from V and 1 base from J, the gap between germline ends came to 11 bases. Here the CDR3 reads CASMGEGSNQPQHF. CDR3 bases: TGTGCCAGCATGGGCGAAGGAAGCAATCAGCCCCAGCATTTT.

The chain carries TRBV5-8 and TRBJ2-3; TRBD2 is a possible D gene (6 bases). V gave up 4 bases and J gave up 2 bases, with 14 bases separating them. The CDR3 has 15 amino acids. CDR1 SGHTS and CDR2 YDEGEE come from the germline V gene. The CDR3 reads CASSLPSVSTDTQYF. The CDR3 nucleotides are TGTGCCAGCAGCCTCCCTAGCGTCTCCACAGATACGCAGTATTTT.

The chain couples TRBV14 to TRBJ2-3; D not resolved. Trimming cost V 0 bases and J 10 bases, with 8 bases left between them. This CDR3 spans 12 amino acids. Per the germline V gene, CDR1 is SGHDN and CDR2 is FVKESK. The CDR3 is CASSQEGFSQYF. CDR3 nucleotide sequence: TGTGCCAGCAGCCAAGAAGGTTTTTCGCAGTATTTT. Combining the CDR3 with reference TRBV14 and TRBJ2-3 gives the whole variable domain EAGVTQFPSHSVIEKGQTVTLRCDPISGHDNLYWYRRVMGKEIKFLLHFVKESKQDESGMPNNRFLAERTGGTYSTLKVQPAELEDSGVYFCASSQEGFSQYFGPGTRLTVL.

To note about this clone: An end of the junction differs from the germline gene, which may be a read error. The chain links TRBV6-4 to TRBJ2-1; the match to TRBD2 covers 8 bases. The germline V gene encodes CDR1 MRHNA and CDR2 SNTAGT. This CDR3 is built from 15 residues. The CDR3 DNA reads TGTGCCAGCAGTGACGGGCGGGGGGACTACAATGAGCGGTTCTTC. Its protein product is CASSDGRGDYNERFF.

A note on this clone: Distinct nucleotide sequences in the sample also encode this CDR3. This rearrangement joins TRBV7-9 to TRBJ2-1; D is ambiguous. This CDR3 region has 14 residues. CDR1 is SEHNR and CDR2 is FQNEAQ in the germline V gene (reference sequence). V was shortened by 0 bases and J by 2 bases, with 5 bases between the two germline ends. The DNA for the CDR3 is TGTGCCAGCAGCTTAGCGGGGACCTACAATGAGCAGTTCTTC. Translating it yields CASSLAGTYNEQFF.

The rearrangement links TRBV4-1 to TRBJ2-3; D unclear. Germline-derived CDR1 and CDR2 are MGHRA and YSYEKL. The CDR3 covers 14 residues. V lost 4 bases and J lost 2, with 10 bases in between. This CDR3 is CASSLIDSTDTQYF. Written as DNA, the CDR3 is TGCGCCAGCAGCCTGATCGACTCCACAGATACGCAGTATTTT.

The chain uses TRBV7-2 and TRBJ1-5; the D gene is possibly TRBD1 (5 bases). Deletions cut 5 bases from V and 4 bases from J, with 18 bases between. This CDR3 is built from 16 residues. Germline CDR1 reads SGHTA; CDR2 reads FQGNSA. The CDR3: CASSLKGRGINQPQHF. For the CDR3, the DNA is TGTGCCAGCAGCCTTAAGGGTAGGGGAATTAATCAGCCCCAGCATTTT. Complete variable domain (other parts from reference TRBV7-2 and TRBJ1-5): GAGVSQSPSNKVTEKGKDVELRCDPISGHTALYWYRQSLGQGLEFLIYFQGNSAPDKSGLPSDRFSAERTGGSVSTLTIQRTQQEDSAVYLCASSLKGRGINQPQHFGDGTRLSIL.

This clone was observed a handful of times. This chain joins TRBV5-1 and TRBJ1-1; 11 bases fit TRBD1. Trimming at V came to 4 bases and at J to 6 bases, leaving 5 bases not matched to a gene. CDR3 length: 14 residues. Germline V gives CDR1 SGHRS, CDR2 YFSETQ. This CDR3 is CASSLQGQGAEAFF. CDR3 bases: TGCGCCAGCAGCCTACAGGGACAGGGGGCTGAAGCTTTCTTT.

This chain uses TRBV11-2 with TRBJ2-2; D not certain. The V and J ends lost 1 base and 4 bases respectively, with 4 bases between them. The CDR3 sequence is 13 residues long. Per germline, CDR1 SGHAT and CDR2 FQNNGV. As DNA, the CDR3 is TGTGCCAGCAGCTTAGGCGGCACCGGGGAGCTGTTTTTT. Translating gives CASSLGGTGELFF. The full variable domain, completed using reference TRBV11-2 and TRBJ2-2, is EAGVAQSPRYKIIEKRQSVAFWCNPISGHATLYWYQQILGQGPKLLIQFQNNGVVDDSQLPKDRFSAERLKGVDSTLKIQPAKLEDSAVYLCASSLGGTGELFFGEGSRLTVL.

The chain employs TRBV10-3 and TRBJ2-7, with 9 bases fitting TRBD2. Germline V gene lookup returns CDR1 ENHRY and CDR2 SYGVKD. The CDR3 contains 15 residues. V trimming: 5 bases; J trimming: 5 bases; junction bases outside the gene matches: 10. The CDR3 protein is CAISYSGGVGNEQYF. The CDR3 nucleotides read TGTGCCATCAGTTATAGCGGGGGTGTAGGGAACGAGCAGTACTTC.

The gene calls are TRBV7-9 and TRBJ1-1; D not certain. This CDR3 has 12 residues. Germline V lookup: CDR1 SEHNR, CDR2 FQNEAQ (reference sequence). V was clipped by 4 bases and J by 7 bases, with 10 bases between them. The CDR3 spells CASSSWTSEAFF. CDR3 nucleotide sequence: TGTGCCAGCAGCTCCTGGACCAGTGAAGCTTTCTTT.

There are a few counts of this clone. This chain links TRBV10-1 with TRBJ1-4; 7 bases fit TRBD1. The CDR3 has 16 residues. After removal of 3 bases from V and 4 bases from J, the junction contained 8 bases not matched to a gene. Looked up from germline, CDR1 is WNHNN and CDR2 is SYGVQD (reference sequence). The CDR3 protein is CASSDGRGWGNEKLFF. CDR3 nucleotides: TGCGCCAGCAGTGATGGCAGGGGGTGGGGTAATGAAAAACTGTTTTTT.

The CDR3 region is CASSEFRLAGGYEQYF. CDR3 DNA: TGTGCCAGCAGTGAATTCAGGCTAGCGGGGGGATACGAGCAGTACTTC. J is TRBJ2-7 and V is TRBV25-1; 11 nucleotides match TRBD2. The J segment lost 4 bases and the V segment lost 1 base, leaving 6 bases of the junction unmatched. CDR1 and CDR2 from the germline V gene are MGHDK and SYGVNS. The CDR3 is made up of 16 amino acids.

The CDR3 nucleotides are TGTGCCAGCAGCTCAGGCGGGGGGGGACAGCCCCAGCATTTT. This encodes CASSSGGGGQPQHF. V is TRBV11-1 and J is TRBJ1-5; a weak D match, TRBD1 (5 bases). Germline V gene data show CDR1 as SGHAT and CDR2 as FQDESV (reference sequence). Deletions cut 4 bases from V and 7 bases from J, with 14 bases between. The CDR3 runs to 14 residues.

The V and J genes are TRBV2 and TRBJ2-3, with 10 bases aligning to TRBD2. Germline values: CDR1 SNHLY, CDR2 FYNNEI. The CDR3 consists of 15 residues. Germline trimming cut 9 bases from V and 2 bases from J; bases unmatched to any gene: 8. The CDR3 bases are TGTGCCAGGGGATTAGCGGGGGGTGTCACAGATACGCAGTATTTT. Protein product: CARGLAGGVTDTQYF. Together with reference TRBV2 and TRBJ2-3, the CDR3 gives the full variable domain: EPEVTQTPSHQVTQMGQEVILRCVPISNHLYFYWYRQILGQKVEFLVSFYNNEISEKSEIFDDQFSVERPDGSNFTLKIRSTKLEDSAMYFCARGLAGGVTDTQYFGPGTRLTVL.